The rows below give T cell receptor beta chains drawn from one sample of a study of technical replicates of blood from several donors. Some clones are missing from TCRdb's copy, which holds only in-frame ones; the method was immunoSEQ multiplex PCR. The data show about 89,000 clones, just under 95% seen once. The sample taken for sequencing was T cells isolated from PBMCs. The receptors were gathered from a human donor in good health. The CDR3 runs from the conserved cysteine through the conserved F or W. A D gene is named only where the DNA matches it firmly. Clone size appears in some rows only: once, few, many, or a class for an expanded clone.

clone size	V gene	D gene	J gene	CDR3 protein	CDR3 DNA
-	TRBV5-1	-	TRBJ2-3	CASSLTTRDWTYGTDTQYF	TGCGCCAGCAGCCTCACCACTAGGGACTGGACCTATGGCACAGATACGCAGTATTTT
-	TRBV25-1	-	TRBJ2-5	CASSEAQDSGIETQYF	TGTGCCAGCAGTGAAGCCCAGGACTCGGGCATAGAGACCCAGTACTTC
-	TRBV5-1	-	TRBJ1-5	CASSLASRDQPQHF	TGCGCCAGCAGCTTGGCCAGCAGGGATCAGCCCCAGCATTTT
-	TRBV11-3	TRBD1	TRBJ1-1	CASSPGDSLVTEAFF	TGTGCCAGCAGCCCCGGGGACAGTCTCGTCACTGAAGCTTTCTTT
once	TRBV4-1	TRBD1	TRBJ1-2	CASSRLPGQNYGYTF	TGCGCCAGCAGCCGACTCCCGGGACAGAACTATGGCTACACCTTC
-	TRBV28	-	TRBJ2-2	CASSFVRAQTFGGELFF	TGTGCCAGCAGTTTCGTCAGGGCTCAAACCTTCGGCGGGGAGCTGTTTTTT
-	TRBV18	TRBD1	TRBJ2-5	CASSPKDRGSPQETQYF	TGTGCCAGCTCACCGAAGGACAGGGGTTCACCCCAAGAGACCCAGTACTTC
-	TRBV29-1	-	TRBJ2-2	CSVEGLRGPGTGELFF	TGCAGCGTTGAAGGTCTGAGAGGCCCCGGCACCGGGGAGCTGTTTTTT
-	TRBV19	-	TRBJ2-3	CASSGQTPDTQYF	TGTGCCAGTAGTGGCCAGACTCCAGATACGCAGTATTTT
once	TRBV7-9	TRBD1	TRBJ2-1	CASSLGTGFYNEQFF	TGTGCCAGCAGCCTCGGGACAGGGTTCTACAATGAGCAGTTCTTC
once	TRBV19	TRBD2	TRBJ2-5	CASSIKAGSSGSVETQYF	TGTGCCAGTAGTATTAAGGCCGGGAGTAGCGGGAGCGTGGAGACCCAGTACTTC
-	TRBV29-1	TRBD2	TRBJ2-1	CSVAVGTSAGGEQFF	TGCAGCGTTGCCGTCGGGACTAGCGCTGGGGGTGAGCAGTTCTTC
-	TRBV6-6	-	TRBJ1-5	CASSSVGRGYQPQHF	TGTGCCAGCAGTTCGGTTGGCAGGGGATATCAGCCCCAGCATTTT
-	TRBV6-6	TRBD1	TRBJ2-1	CASRGQGANEQFF	TGTGCCAGCCGGGGACAGGGGGCCAATGAGCAGTTCTTC
-	TRBV11-3	-	TRBJ2-5	CASSLRGLFAGRKETQYF	TGTGCCAGCAGCTTACGGGGTCTCTTCGCAGGTCGAAAAGAGACCCAGTACTTC
-	TRBV7-9	TRBD2	TRBJ2-1	CASSLRLAGDNEQFF	TGTGCCAGCAGCTTAAGACTAGCGGGGGACAATGAGCAGTTCTTC